This section outlines one TCR beta chain sequence together with its context. CDR1 and CDR2 (germline): SGDLS, YYNGEE. V shed 1 base, J shed 5 bases, and the junction held 5 bases outside the gene matches. The CDR3 contains 14 residues. The data were obtained in a study of OX40 agonist ivuxolimab in advanced cancers. The protocol was immunoSEQ multiplex PCR, while the TCRdb copy is restricted to in-frame clones and leaves out a portion. There are 24,000 or so clones in the sample; around three quarters occur only once, and roughly 13% lies in the top ten. The source was CD4+ or CD8+ T cells sorted from blood, collected in a trial of the OX40 agonist ivuxolimab. V is TRBV9 and J is TRBJ2-5; 7 nucleotides match TRBD2. The sequence was collected from an adult with an advanced solid tumor such as melanoma, head and neck, liver or kidney cancer. CDR3 DNA sequence: TGTGCCAGCAGCGTACTGGGGGGGGTCGAGACCCAGTACTTC. Amino acid sequence: CASSVLGGVETQYF.